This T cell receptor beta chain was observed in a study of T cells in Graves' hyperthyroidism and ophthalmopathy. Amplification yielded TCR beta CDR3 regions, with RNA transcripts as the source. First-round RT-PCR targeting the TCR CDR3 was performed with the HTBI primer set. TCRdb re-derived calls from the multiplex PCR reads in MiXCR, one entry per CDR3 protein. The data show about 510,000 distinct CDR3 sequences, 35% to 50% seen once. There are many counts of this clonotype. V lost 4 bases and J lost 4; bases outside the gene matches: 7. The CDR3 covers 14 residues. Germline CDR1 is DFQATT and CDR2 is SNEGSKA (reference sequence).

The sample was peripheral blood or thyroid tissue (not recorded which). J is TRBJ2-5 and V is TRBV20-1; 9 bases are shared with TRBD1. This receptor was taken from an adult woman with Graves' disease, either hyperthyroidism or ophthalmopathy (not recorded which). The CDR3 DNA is TGCAGTGCTACGCTCCCGGACAGGGGAGAGACCCAGTACTTC. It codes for CSATLPDRGETQYF.